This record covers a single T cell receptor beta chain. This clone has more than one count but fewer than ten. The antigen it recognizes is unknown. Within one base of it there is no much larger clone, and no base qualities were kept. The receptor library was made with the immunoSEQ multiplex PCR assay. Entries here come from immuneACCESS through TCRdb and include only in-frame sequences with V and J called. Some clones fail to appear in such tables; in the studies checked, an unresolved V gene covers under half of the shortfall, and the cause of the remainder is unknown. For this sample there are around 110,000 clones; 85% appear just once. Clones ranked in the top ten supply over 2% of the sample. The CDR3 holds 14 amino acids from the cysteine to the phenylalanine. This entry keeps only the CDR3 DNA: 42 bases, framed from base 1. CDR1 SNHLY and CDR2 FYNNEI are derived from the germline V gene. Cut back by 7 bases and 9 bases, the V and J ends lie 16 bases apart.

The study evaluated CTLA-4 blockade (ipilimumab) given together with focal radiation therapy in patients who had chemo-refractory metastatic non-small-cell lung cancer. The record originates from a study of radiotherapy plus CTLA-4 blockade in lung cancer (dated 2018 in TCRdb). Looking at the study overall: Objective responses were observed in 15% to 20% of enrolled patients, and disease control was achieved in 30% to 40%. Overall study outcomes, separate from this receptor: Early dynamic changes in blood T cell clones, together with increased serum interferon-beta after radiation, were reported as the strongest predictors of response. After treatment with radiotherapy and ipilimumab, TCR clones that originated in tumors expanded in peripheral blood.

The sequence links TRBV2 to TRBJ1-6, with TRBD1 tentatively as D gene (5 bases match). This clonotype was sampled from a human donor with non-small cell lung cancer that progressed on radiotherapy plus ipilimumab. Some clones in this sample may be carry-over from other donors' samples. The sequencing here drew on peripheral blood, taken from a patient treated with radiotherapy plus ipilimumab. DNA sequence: TGTGCCAGCACTAAAACAGGTGGACCTTCACCCCTCCACTTT. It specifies CASTKTGGPSPLHF. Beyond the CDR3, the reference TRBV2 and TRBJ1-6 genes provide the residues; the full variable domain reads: EPEVTQTPSHQVTQMGQEVILRCVPISNHLYFYWYRQILGQKVEFLVSFYNNEISEKSEIFDDQFSVERPDGSNFTLKIRSTKLEDSAMYFCASTKTGGPSPLHFGNGTRLTVT.